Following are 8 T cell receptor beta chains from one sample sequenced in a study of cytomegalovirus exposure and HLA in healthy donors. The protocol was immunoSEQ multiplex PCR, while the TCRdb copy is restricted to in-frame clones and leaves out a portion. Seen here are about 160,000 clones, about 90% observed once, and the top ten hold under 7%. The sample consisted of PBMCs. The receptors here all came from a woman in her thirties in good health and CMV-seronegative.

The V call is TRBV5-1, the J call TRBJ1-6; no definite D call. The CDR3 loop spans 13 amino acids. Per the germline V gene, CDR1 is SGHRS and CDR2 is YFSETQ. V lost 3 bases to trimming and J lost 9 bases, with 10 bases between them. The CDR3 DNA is TGCGCCAGCAGCTACGCAATCGGTTCACCCCTCCACTTT. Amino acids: CASSYAIGSPLHF.

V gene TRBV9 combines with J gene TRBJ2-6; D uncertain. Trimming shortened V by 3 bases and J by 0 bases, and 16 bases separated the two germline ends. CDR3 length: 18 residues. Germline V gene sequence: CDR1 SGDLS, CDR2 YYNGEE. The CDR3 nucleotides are TGTGCCAGCAGCGATCCAACTTGGGCCGTCTCTGGGGCCAACGTCCTGACTTTC. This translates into CASSDPTWAVSGANVLTF.

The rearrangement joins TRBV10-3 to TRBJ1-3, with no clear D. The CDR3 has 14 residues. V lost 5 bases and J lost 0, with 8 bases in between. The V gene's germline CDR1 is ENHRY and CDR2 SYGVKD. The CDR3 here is CAISTVISGNTIYF. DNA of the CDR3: TGTGCCATCAGTACGGTGATCTCTGGAAACACCATATATTTT.

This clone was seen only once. The DNA of the CDR3 is TGTGCCAGCAGTGAAAGTATGCAGGCAGAGACCCAGTACTTC. Residues: CASSESMQAETQYF. The V and J genes are TRBV2 and TRBJ2-5; no clear D gene. Germline CDR1 SNHLY, CDR2 FYNNEI. The V end lost 2 bases, the J end lost 4 bases, and 11 bases lay between the germline ends. The length of the CDR3 is 14 residues.

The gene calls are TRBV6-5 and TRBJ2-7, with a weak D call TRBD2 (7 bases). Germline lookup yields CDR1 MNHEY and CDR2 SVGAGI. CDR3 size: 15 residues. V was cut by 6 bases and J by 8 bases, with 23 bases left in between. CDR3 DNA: TGTGCCAGCAGGCTAGGGGGGGGCGCCGCAATTAAGCAGTACTTC. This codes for CASRLGGGAAIKQYF.

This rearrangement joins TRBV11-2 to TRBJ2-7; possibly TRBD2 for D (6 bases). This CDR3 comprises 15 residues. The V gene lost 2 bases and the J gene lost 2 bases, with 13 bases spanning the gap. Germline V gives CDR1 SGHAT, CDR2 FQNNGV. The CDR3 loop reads CASSLPRGGPYEQYF. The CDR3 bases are TGTGCCAGCAGCTTACCCCGGGGAGGACCCTACGAGCAGTACTTC.

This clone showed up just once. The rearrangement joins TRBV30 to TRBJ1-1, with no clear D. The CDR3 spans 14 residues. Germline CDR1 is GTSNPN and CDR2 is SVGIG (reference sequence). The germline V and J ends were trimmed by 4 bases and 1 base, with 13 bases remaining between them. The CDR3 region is CAWIKGRTNTEAFF. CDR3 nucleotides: TGTGCCTGGATCAAGGGCAGAACGAACACTGAAGCTTTCTTT.

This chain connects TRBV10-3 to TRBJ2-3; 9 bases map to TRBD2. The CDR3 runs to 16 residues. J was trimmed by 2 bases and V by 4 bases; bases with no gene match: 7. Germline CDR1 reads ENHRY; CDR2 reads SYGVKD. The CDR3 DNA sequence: TGTGCCATCAGTGTTCGAGCGGGAGGTTCCACAGATACGCAGTATTTT. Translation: CAISVRAGGSTDTQYF.